The 26 T cell receptor beta chains reported below all come from one sample, sequenced in a study of cytomegalovirus exposure and HLA in healthy donors. Vbeta (60) and Jbeta (13) primers were used in the PCR. Assay used: immunoSEQ multiplex PCR; TCRdb lists only in-frame clones, some missing. Of about 190,000 clones in the sample, more than 65% were seen once. Sequencing was performed on PBMCs. These receptors all come from a woman aged 25 to 39 in good health and CMV-seropositive.

The chain employs TRBV27 and TRBJ2-1, with 7 positions matching TRBD2. The V segment lost 3 bases and the J segment 0 bases; nucleotides outside the gene matches: 2. The CDR3 is 15 amino acids. In germline, CDR1 is MNHEY, CDR2 SMNVEV (reference sequence). The CDR3 sequence is CASSFGGSSYNEQFF. The CDR3 DNA is TGTGCCAGCAGTTTCGGCGGGAGCTCCTACAATGAGCAGTTCTTC.

CDR3 residues: CASSFPTSGREKTQYF. For the CDR3, the DNA is TGTGCCAGCAGTTTCCCAACTAGCGGGAGGGAAAAGACCCAGTACTTC. The genes are TRBV28 and TRBJ2-5; 13 bases match TRBD2. CDR1 is MDHEN and CDR2 is SYDVKM in the germline V gene. This CDR3 has 16 residues. Trimming cost V 3 bases and J 6 bases; bases outside gene matches: 7.

In DNA, the CDR3 is TGTGCCAGCAGTTTACGGACAGAGAACACTGAAGCTTTCTTT. It codes for CASSLRTENTEAFF. This rearrangement joins TRBV28 to TRBJ1-1; D possibly corresponds to TRBD1 (6 bases). The CDR3 is made up of 14 amino acids. Trimming cost V 2 bases and J 1 base, with 8 bases left between them. Per the germline V gene, CDR1 is MDHEN and CDR2 is SYDVKM.

In this sample, this clone turned up once. The gene calls are TRBV15 and TRBJ1-1, with TRBD1 matching 8 bases. The germline V gene has CDR1 LNHNV and CDR2 YYDKDF (reference sequence). The CDR3 is made up of 15 amino acids. The V segment lost 5 bases and the J segment 4 bases; nucleotides outside the gene matches: 9. CDR3 amino acids: CATSGDGQGSTEAFF. In DNA form, the CDR3 reads TGTGCCACCAGCGGGGATGGACAGGGTAGCACTGAAGCTTTCTTT.

The chain couples TRBV6-5 to TRBJ2-5, with 10 bases identical to TRBD2. This CDR3 has 14 residues. V trimming: 6 bases; J trimming: 5 bases; junction bases outside the gene matches: 6. Germline-derived CDR1 and CDR2 are MNHEY and SVGAGI. The DNA for the CDR3 is TGTGCCAGCAGCCAGCGGGAGGGGTACGAGACCCAGTACTTC. Translating gives CASSQREGYETQYF.

This chain connects TRBV10-2 to TRBJ1-2; D call uncertain. This CDR3 is 14 amino acids long. The germline V gene encodes CDR1 WSHSY and CDR2 SAAADI. V gave up 4 bases and J gave up 6 bases, with 15 bases separating them. As DNA, the CDR3 is TGCGCCAGCAGTGTGGAGGGAAGGGCCAATGGCTACACCTTC. Translation gives CASSVEGRANGYTF.

CDR3 DNA: TGTGCCAGCAGTCGCCGGGACAGGGATCAGCCCCAGCATTTT. It codes for CASSRRDRDQPQHF. The chain uses TRBV28 and TRBJ1-5; 9 bases fit TRBD1. CDR1 MDHEN and CDR2 SYDVKM come from the germline V gene. The CDR3 covers 14 residues. Trimming cost V 5 bases and J 5 bases; bases outside gene matches: 4.

The chain uses TRBV2 and TRBJ2-3; tentative D call: TRBD2 (5 bases). Per the germline V gene, CDR1 is SNHLY and CDR2 is FYNNEI. This CDR3 has 14 residues. Trimming took off 6 bases at V and 2 bases at J, with 12 bases between the two ends. The CDR3 protein is CASRPSPATDTQYF. Here the CDR3 DNA reads TGTGCCAGCAGGCCTAGCCCAGCCACAGATACGCAGTATTTT.

This sequence joins TRBV6-1 and TRBJ1-5; D might be TRBD1 (5 bases). Germline lookup yields CDR1 MNHNS and CDR2 SASEGT. V dropped 5 bases and J dropped 0 bases, with 8 bases sitting between them. The CDR3 sequence is 14 residues long. CDR3 bases: TGTGCCAGCAGTTATGACAGTAGCAATCAGCCCCAGCATTTT. It is translated as CASSYDSSNQPQHF.

The chain employs TRBV19 and TRBJ1-6; a weak D match, TRBD1 (5 bases). Trimming cost V 6 bases and J 10 bases, with 10 bases left between them. CDR1 LNHDA and CDR2 SQIVND come from the germline V gene (reference sequence). The CDR3 spans 12 residues. The CDR3 protein is CASRREGSPLHF. Written as DNA, the CDR3 is TGTGCCAGTAGGAGGGAGGGGTCACCCCTCCACTTT. The variable domain in full, completed from reference TRBV19 and TRBJ1-6, reads DGGITQSPKYLFRKEGQNVTLSCEQNLNHDAMYWYRQDPGQGLRLIYYSQIVNDFQKGDIAEGYSVSREKKESFPLTVTSAQKNPTAFYLCASRREGSPLHFGNGTRLTVT.

The rearrangement joins TRBV19 to TRBJ2-5, with TRBD2 identical over 15 bases. The CDR3 is 18 amino acids. Unmatched junction bases numbered 10, after V lost 6 bases and J lost 2 bases. Germline CDR1 and CDR2: LNHDA and SQIVND (reference sequence). CDR3 protein: CASSTRTSGRAEQETQYF. Written as DNA, the CDR3 is TGTGCCAGTAGCACCCGGACTAGCGGGAGGGCCGAGCAAGAGACCCAGTACTTC.

The chain joins TRBV9 to TRBJ2-7; 7 bases align to TRBD2. The V segment lost 0 bases and the J segment 6 bases; nucleotides outside the gene matches: 15. Germline V gene data show CDR1 as SGDLS and CDR2 as YYNGEE. The CDR3 sequence is 17 residues long. The DNA for the CDR3 is TGTGCCAGCAGCGTAGGAGCCTCCTCGGCGGGAGTACTCGAGCAGTACTTC. This gives the protein CASSVGASSAGVLEQYF.

This clone has a single count. The gene calls are TRBV2 and TRBJ2-7; the match to TRBD1 covers 7 bases. Per germline, CDR1 SNHLY and CDR2 FYNNEI. The CDR3 has 15 amino acids. With V trimmed by 2 bases and J by 2 bases, 6 bases remained unmatched. The CDR3 sequence is CASSESAGGAYEQYF. The CDR3 bases are TGTGCCAGCAGTGAAAGCGCAGGGGGTGCCTACGAGCAGTACTTC.

This clone was seen only a few times. The rearrangement links TRBV6-5 to TRBJ2-3; TRBD2 aligns across 7 bases. With V trimmed by 5 bases and J by 2 bases, 7 bases remained unmatched. The CDR3 runs 15 residues. Germline lookup yields CDR1 MNHEY and CDR2 SVGAGI. The CDR3 protein is CASSPSGLTTDTQYF. DNA for the CDR3: TGTGCCAGCAGTCCTTCGGGACTAACCACAGATACGCAGTATTTT.

The V call is TRBV7-9, the J call TRBJ2-7, with 9 bases matching TRBD2. This CDR3 has 14 amino acids. Per the germline V gene, CDR1 is SEHNR and CDR2 is FQNEAQ (reference sequence). Unmatched junction bases numbered 2, after V lost 5 bases and J lost 0 bases. CDR3 in DNA: TGTGCCAGCAGCCTTAGCGGGAGCTCCTACGAGCAGTACTTC. Its protein is CASSLSGSSYEQYF.

The rearrangement links TRBV27 to TRBJ2-7; the match to TRBD2 covers 10 bases. Germline-derived CDR1 and CDR2 are MNHEY and SMNVEV (reference sequence). The CDR3 is 16 residues long. Trimming removed 1 base from V and 5 bases from J; junction bases left unmatched: 8. The CDR3: CASSLLGLAGEDEQYF. The DNA for the CDR3 is TGTGCCAGCAGTTTATTAGGGCTAGCGGGAGAGGACGAGCAGTACTTC.

This clone was counted once. This chain joins TRBV6-1 and TRBJ2-7; a possible D gene is TRBD1 (6 bases). The CDR3 is made up of 14 amino acids. V shed 7 bases and J shed 3 bases, with 16 bases lying between them. Per the germline V gene, CDR1 is MNHNS and CDR2 is SASEGT. CDR3 bases: TGTGCCAGCACCAGGGGTGGCAGGGACTACGAGCAGTACTTC. This encodes CASTRGGRDYEQYF.

The count of this clone is one. The chain uses TRBV7-7 and TRBJ2-5, with TRBD2 matching over 7 bases. The CDR3 extends over 16 amino acids. Trimming removed 5 bases from V and 4 bases from J; junction bases left unmatched: 13. Germline CDR1 reads SSHAT; CDR2 reads FNYEAQ (reference sequence). The CDR3 nucleotides read TGTGCCAGCAGCCCTGGGGCTAGCGGAGCGGGAGAGACCCAGTACTTC. Translation: CASSPGASGAGETQYF.

Written as DNA, the CDR3 is TGTGCCAGCAGCTCGCAGGGGGCGGACCCGCCCCAGCATTTT. The encoded protein is CASSSQGADPPQHF. The rearrangement joins TRBV7-9 to TRBJ1-5; 8 bases are shared with TRBD1. CDR1 SEHNR and CDR2 FQNEAQ come from the germline V gene (reference sequence). The V segment lost 4 bases and the J segment 9 bases; nucleotides outside the gene matches: 8. The CDR3 has 14 residues.

The rearrangement links TRBV28 to TRBJ1-4; 7 positions match TRBD1. This CDR3 has 15 residues. J was trimmed by 6 bases and V by 2 bases; bases with no gene match: 6. In germline, CDR1 is MDHEN, CDR2 SYDVKM. The CDR3 nucleotides are TGTGCCAGCAGTTTAATAGGGGGCGCGGATGAAAAACTGTTTTTT. This codes for CASSLIGGADEKLFF.

The rearrangement links TRBV7-9 to TRBJ2-7, with D hard to call. CDR1 and CDR2 (germline): SEHNR, FQNEAQ (reference sequence). Trimming took off 1 base at V and 2 bases at J, with 9 bases between the two ends. CDR3 length equals 14 residues. The CDR3 is CASSLGSKTYEQYF. The CDR3 nucleotides are TGTGCCAGCAGCTTAGGTAGTAAAACCTACGAGCAGTACTTC. Filled out from reference TRBV7-9 and TRBJ2-7, the complete variable domain reads DTGVSQNPRHKITKRGQNVTFRCDPISEHNRLYWYRQTLGQGPEFLTYFQNEAQLEKSRLLSDRFSAERPKGSFSTLEIQRTEQGDSAMYLCASSLGSKTYEQYFGPGTRLTVT.

A word on this clone: At the DNA level, this CDR3 is encoded by other sequences in the same sample as well. V usage is TRBV7-8 and J usage is TRBJ2-7; 9 positions agree with TRBD1. The germline gives CDR1 SGHVS, CDR2 FQNEAQ. This CDR3 has 14 amino acids. J gave up 7 bases and V 1 base, and 5 bases lay outside the gene matches. The CDR3: CASSLVQGAGEQYF. CDR3 coding DNA: TGTGCCAGCAGCTTAGTACAGGGGGCGGGGGAGCAGTACTTC.

This clone was seen once. The chain uses TRBV18 and TRBJ2-5, with D unclear. V was cut by 6 bases and J by 2 bases, with 7 bases left in between. The CDR3 is 12 residues long. The V gene's germline CDR1 is KGHSH and CDR2 LQKENI. The CDR3 protein is CASSSYQETQYF. The CDR3 DNA follows: TGTGCCAGCTCGTCCTATCAAGAGACCCAGTACTTC.

The chain couples TRBV10-2 to TRBJ2-3, with D tentatively TRBD1 (6 bases). Germline V gene data show CDR1 as WSHSY and CDR2 as SAAADI. V lost 7 bases and J 2 bases, leaving 10 bases between the germline ends. CDR3 size: 13 residues. The CDR3 protein is CASIGQPTDTQYF. In nucleotides, the CDR3 is TGCGCCAGCATAGGACAGCCCACAGATACGCAGTATTTT.

The V call is TRBV6-5, the J call TRBJ1-5; no clear D. This CDR3 contains 15 residues. CDR1 MNHEY and CDR2 SVGAGI come from the germline V gene. The V end lost 0 bases, the J end lost 2 bases, and 8 bases lay between the germline ends. CDR3 DNA: TGTGCCAGCAGTTACTCGGGCCGAGGCAATCAGCCCCAGCATTTT. Protein: CASSYSGRGNQPQHF.

This clone turned up a few times. The chain employs TRBV21-1 and TRBJ2-1; the listed D gene, TRBD2, was not tested against the DNA. TRBV21-1 is a pseudogene. The CDR3 extends over 18 amino acids. DNA for the CDR3: TGTGCCAGCAGCAAAGTGGCTAGCGGGGGAAGCTCCTACAATGAGCAGTTCTTC. This gives the protein CASSKVASGGSSYNEQFF.